Presented here are 32 T cell receptor beta chains from one specimen sequenced in a study of T cells in localized non-small cell lung cancer. Assay used: immunoSEQ multiplex PCR; TCRdb lists only in-frame clones, some missing. The sample has about 1,400 clones, around 35% seen once. The sample was normal lung tissue next to the tumor, taken before any cancer treatment. These receptors came from a woman between 40 and 69 years old with stage I squamous cell lung carcinoma.

This clone was detected only a few times. The chain joins TRBV6-8 to TRBJ1-6, with D perhaps TRBD1 (5 bases). The V gene's germline CDR1 is MNHGY and CDR2 SAAAGT. This CDR3 spans 16 amino acids. The V end lost 0 bases, the J end lost 5 bases, and 11 bases lay between the germline ends. CDR3 sequence reads: CASSYSGGKDNSPLHF. The CDR3 DNA sequence: TGTGCCAGCAGTTACTCGGGGGGAAAGGATAATTCACCCCTCCACTTT.

The chain couples TRBV19 to TRBJ2-5; either TRBD1 or TRBD2 may fit D (5 bases each). The germline gives CDR1 LNHDA, CDR2 SQIVND (reference sequence). Trimming shortened V by 4 bases and J by 2 bases, and 8 bases separated the two germline ends. The CDR3 contains 13 residues. In DNA form, the CDR3 reads TGTGCCAGTAGTACGGGGCCTCAAGAGACCCAGTACTTC. This sequence encodes CASSTGPQETQYF. Using reference TRBV19 and TRBJ2-5 for the parts outside the CDR3, the full variable domain is DGGITQSPKYLFRKEGQNVTLSCEQNLNHDAMYWYRQDPGQGLRLIYYSQIVNDFQKGDIAEGYSVSREKKESFPLTVTSAQKNPTAFYLCASSTGPQETQYFGPGTRLLVL.

This clone has just one count. The chain is built from TRBV19 and TRBJ1-5; no definite D call. Looked up from germline, CDR1 is LNHDA and CDR2 is SQIVND (reference sequence). The CDR3 length is 15 residues. Trimming cost V 1 base and J 4 bases, with 11 bases left between them. The CDR3 reads CASSIVVAENQPQHF. In DNA form, the CDR3 reads TGTGCCAGTAGTATAGTAGTGGCGGAAAATCAGCCCCAGCATTTT. The full variable domain, in which reference TRBV19 and TRBJ1-5 provide the parts outside the CDR3, is DGGITQSPKYLFRKEGQNVTLSCEQNLNHDAMYWYRQDPGQGLRLIYYSQIVNDFQKGDIAEGYSVSREKKESFPLTVTSAQKNPTAFYLCASSIVVAENQPQHFGDGTRLSIL.

This sequence joins TRBV5-1 and TRBJ2-5, with TRBD2 matching 8 bases. V lost 3 bases to trimming and J lost 4 bases; unmatched junction nucleotides: 8. The CDR3 runs 15 residues. Looked up from germline, CDR1 is SGHRS and CDR2 is YFSETQ. The CDR3 DNA reads as TGCGCCAGCAGCTCCCTCCGGGAGGGACTAGAGACCCAGTACTTC. Translating gives CASSSLREGLETQYF.

This chain connects TRBV9 to TRBJ1-1, with no clear D. Germline V gene lookup returns CDR1 SGDLS and CDR2 YYNGEE. The CDR3 totals 15 residues. Trimming stripped 1 base from V and 0 bases from J, with 10 bases between. CDR3 region: CASSVYEAMNTEAFF. Here the CDR3 DNA reads TGTGCCAGCAGCGTATACGAGGCCATGAACACTGAAGCTTTCTTT.

The rearrangement joins TRBV11-3 to TRBJ2-2; 9 bases map to TRBD1. CDR3 size: 14 residues. The ends lost 3 bases at V and 5 bases at J; junction bases unmatched: 1. The V gene's germline CDR1 is SGHNT and CDR2 YENEEA. As DNA, the CDR3 is TGTGCCAGCAGCTTCGGGACAGGGACCGGGGAGCTGTTTTTT. It yields the protein CASSFGTGTGELFF.

This clone ranks as large. V usage is TRBV9 and J usage is TRBJ1-1; D gene unclear. This CDR3 comprises 17 residues. Trimming stripped 4 bases from V and 6 bases from J, with 25 bases between. The V gene's germline CDR1 is SGDLS and CDR2 YYNGEE. The CDR3 here is CASSSAPGLIFWAEAFF. The CDR3 nucleotides read TGTGCCAGCAGCTCAGCCCCCGGACTGATCTTTTGGGCTGAAGCTTTCTTT.

This clone was seen once. The chain recombines TRBV19 with TRBJ2-1; the match to TRBD2 covers 10 bases. Germline assignment: CDR1 LNHDA and CDR2 SQIVND (reference sequence). J lost 6 bases, V lost 8 bases, and 7 bases had no gene match. This CDR3 comprises 14 residues. The CDR3 sequence: CASGPGLAFNEQFF. The CDR3, as DNA: TGTGCCAGTGGGCCGGGACTAGCGTTCAATGAGCAGTTCTTC.

V is TRBV30 and J is TRBJ2-2; 7 positions match TRBD2. CDR1 and CDR2 from the germline V gene are GTSNPN and SVGIG (reference sequence). The CDR3 is made up of 13 amino acids. With 4 bases clipped from V and 1 base from J, the junction kept 0 bases outside the gene matches. CDR3 amino acids: CAWKRGNTGELFF. CDR3 coding DNA: TGTGCCTGGAAGCGGGGGAACACCGGGGAGCTGTTTTTT.

The chain couples TRBV9 to TRBJ2-3, with 7 bases that match TRBD1. Per germline, CDR1 SGDLS and CDR2 YYNGEE. This CDR3 region has 14 residues. The ends lost 3 bases at V and 2 bases at J; junction bases unmatched: 3. DNA of the CDR3: TGTGCCAGCAGCGCGGACAGGTCCACAGATACGCAGTATTTT. Residues: CASSADRSTDTQYF.

This clone was seen more than once but under ten times. The rearrangement uses TRBV9 and TRBJ2-3; maybe TRBD1 (6 bases). V was shortened by 3 bases and J by 0 bases, with 14 bases between the two germline ends. The CDR3 extends over 16 amino acids. Germline-derived CDR1 and CDR2 are SGDLS and YYNGEE. Written as DNA, the CDR3 is TGTGCCAGCAGCGCCACGACAGGAACTAGCACAGATACGCAGTATTTT. Residues: CASSATTGTSTDTQYF.

To note about this clone: A junction end diverges from the germline sequence, so it may reflect a read error. V usage is TRBV11-3 and J usage is TRBJ2-7; TRBD1 is a possible D gene (6 bases). CDR1 is SGHNT and CDR2 is YENEEA in the germline V gene. The CDR3 runs to 15 residues. This CDR3 is CANSLGAATTYEQYF. The CDR3 DNA reads as TGTGCCAACAGCTTGGGGGCGGCTACTACCTACGAGCAGTACTTC.

This clone ranks as medium-sized. The chain uses TRBV11-3 and TRBJ1-3; 8 bases map to TRBD1. This CDR3 is built from 14 residues. CDR1 is SGHNT and CDR2 is YENEEA in the germline V gene. V lost 6 bases, J lost 4 bases, and 5 bases stayed unmatched. The CDR3 coding sequence is TGTGCCAGCAGTCAGACAGGGGTCGGAAACACCATATATTTT. Protein sequence: CASSQTGVGNTIYF.

The V call is TRBV4-1, the J call TRBJ1-3; a possible D gene is TRBD1 (5 bases). The germline gives CDR1 MGHRA, CDR2 YSYEKL. The CDR3 is 15 amino acids. V was pared by 3 bases and J by 2 bases, with 11 bases between. CDR3 amino acids: CASSQERGAGNTIYF. The CDR3 nucleotides read TGCGCCAGCAGCCAGGAGCGAGGGGCTGGAAACACCATATATTTT.

The chain uses TRBV4-1 and TRBJ2-4, with D unresolved. V was trimmed by 3 bases and J by 9 bases, leaving 9 bases between them. The length of the CDR3 is 12 residues. Germline CDR1 reads MGHRA; CDR2 reads YSYEKL. The CDR3 DNA sequence: TGCGCCAGCAGCCACGATAAGGGCATTCAGTACTTC. This encodes CASSHDKGIQYF.

CDR3 in DNA: TGTGCCACCAGCAGAGATCGGGCGGGAAACACCGGGGAGCTGTTTTTT. Amino acids: CATSRDRAGNTGELFF. The J gene is TRBJ2-2, the V gene TRBV15; D may be TRBD2 (6 bases). Germline values: CDR1 LNHNV, CDR2 YYDKDF (reference sequence). The germline V and J ends were trimmed by 0 bases and 2 bases, with 10 bases remaining between them. The CDR3 totals 16 residues.

This clone was seen a handful of times. V usage is TRBV6-8 and J usage is TRBJ1-2, with D tentatively TRBD1 (5 bases). The V end was cut by 2 bases, the J end by 4 bases, with 20 bases between. CDR1 is MNHGY, CDR2 SAAAGT, per germline. This CDR3 is 17 amino acids long. The CDR3 loop is CASSYRRAGNGGYGYTF. In DNA form, the CDR3 reads TGTGCCAGCAGTTACAGGCGGGCAGGGAACGGCGGCTATGGCTACACCTTC.

This rearrangement joins TRBV19 to TRBJ1-2; TRBD1 matches at 7 bases. CDR3 length equals 17 residues. Germline V gene data show CDR1 as LNHDA and CDR2 as SQIVND (reference sequence). Germline trimming cut 5 bases from V and 1 base from J; bases unmatched to any gene: 13. CDR3 coding DNA: TGTGCCAGTAGTCGAGACAGGGTAGAACTCCATAACTATGGCTACACCTTC. Its translation is CASSRDRVELHNYGYTF.

The CDR3 loop reads CASSESRTARTGELFF. CDR3 in DNA: TGCGCCAGCAGTGAGTCGAGGACAGCCCGCACCGGGGAGCTGTTTTTT. The V call is TRBV10-2, the J call TRBJ2-2, with TRBD1 as a possible D gene (6 bases). The V gene lost 0 bases and the J gene lost 4 bases, with 12 bases spanning the gap. Germline values: CDR1 WSHSY, CDR2 SAAADI. The CDR3 consists of 16 residues.

This clone is large by share. The chain's CDR3 is CASSQGQGSGETQYF. CDR3 in DNA: TGTGCCAGCAGCCAGGGACAGGGAAGTGGAGAGACCCAGTACTTC. The chain uses TRBV6-8 and TRBJ2-5, with 9 bases fitting TRBD1. Per germline, CDR1 MNHGY and CDR2 SAAAGT. This CDR3 is built from 15 residues. With 6 bases clipped from V and 4 bases from J, the junction kept 9 bases outside the gene matches.

This clone was detected only a few times. The rearrangement uses TRBV4-1 and TRBJ2-7; D gene unclear. Trimming left V 2 bases short and J 1 base short, with 6 bases between. This CDR3 has 13 residues. Germline lookup yields CDR1 MGHRA and CDR2 YSYEKL. The DNA of the CDR3 is TGCGCCAGCAGCCAATCTGTGTCCTACGAGCAGTACTTC. Translated: CASSQSVSYEQYF.

The chain uses TRBV19 and TRBJ1-3; D is ambiguous. CDR3 length: 15 amino acids. V lost 10 bases and J lost 0, with 16 bases in between. Germline V lookup: CDR1 LNHDA, CDR2 SQIVND (reference sequence). CDR3 in DNA: TGTGCCACTAAAGGCTGGGGTTACTCTGGAAACACCATATATTTT. Residues: CATKGWGYSGNTIYF. Full variable domain (remainder filled in from reference TRBV19 and TRBJ1-3): DGGITQSPKYLFRKEGQNVTLSCEQNLNHDAMYWYRQDPGQGLRLIYYSQIVNDFQKGDIAEGYSVSREKKESFPLTVTSAQKNPTAFYLCATKGWGYSGNTIYFGEGSWLTVV.

The CDR3 here is CASSSLAVNTEAFF. The CDR3 DNA is TGTGCCAGCAGTTCCCTGGCGGTGAACACTGAAGCTTTCTTT. J is TRBJ1-1 and V is TRBV28; D gene uncertain. Trimming pared 4 bases from V and 0 bases from J, leaving 9 bases between. In germline, CDR1 is MDHEN, CDR2 SYDVKM. The CDR3 has 14 residues.

V is TRBV9 and J is TRBJ1-3; D not certain. This CDR3 has 15 residues. Deletions cut 3 bases from V and 4 bases from J, with 14 bases between. From germline, CDR1 is SGDLS and CDR2 YYNGEE. The CDR3: CASSASGPTGNTIYF. CDR3 DNA sequence: TGTGCCAGCAGCGCATCAGGCCCTACGGGAAACACCATATATTTT.

This chain uses TRBV6-8 with TRBJ2-1; maybe TRBD1 (5 bases). V was cut by 8 bases and J by 3 bases, with 17 bases left in between. The CDR3 contains 15 residues. Germline loops: CDR1 MNHGY, CDR2 SAAAGT. Written as DNA, the CDR3 is TGTGCCAGCTGGGCTATAGGGGCAGGCTACAATGAGCAGTTCTTC. As protein: CASWAIGAGYNEQFF.

The chain uses TRBV19 and TRBJ1-5, with 10 bases identical to TRBD1. V dropped 3 bases and J dropped 4; count of bases not matched to a gene: 3. The CDR3 has 15 residues. The germline V gene has CDR1 LNHDA and CDR2 SQIVND (reference sequence). CDR3 coding DNA: TGTGCCAGTAGTATCCAGGGACAGGGGAATCAGCCCCAGCATTTT. This translates into CASSIQGQGNQPQHF. Supplemented by reference TRBV19 and TRBJ1-5, the full variable domain reads DGGITQSPKYLFRKEGQNVTLSCEQNLNHDAMYWYRQDPGQGLRLIYYSQIVNDFQKGDIAEGYSVSREKKESFPLTVTSAQKNPTAFYLCASSIQGQGNQPQHFGDGTRLSIL.

The chain uses TRBV10-2 and TRBJ1-1, with a weak D call TRBD1 (5 bases). CDR1 and CDR2 (germline): WSHSY, SAAADI. Deletions cut 8 bases from V and 4 bases from J, with 17 bases between. The CDR3 totals 14 residues. In nucleotides, the CDR3 is TGCGCCAGCTGCAGGGCAGCGAAGGGCACTGAAGCTTTCTTT. It encodes CASCRAAKGTEAFF.

This sequence joins TRBV9 and TRBJ1-4; D call uncertain. Germline V CDR1 and CDR2: SGDLS, YYNGEE. V lost 7 bases and J 5 bases, leaving 9 bases between the germline ends. The CDR3 covers 12 residues. As DNA, the CDR3 is TGTGCCAGCCGGGCCGTCAATGAAAAACTGTTTTTT. Encoded protein: CASRAVNEKLFF.

This clone came up a few times. This chain connects TRBV29-1 to TRBJ2-7, with D hard to call. Per the germline V gene, CDR1 is SQVTM and CDR2 is ANQGSEA. The CDR3 totals 13 residues. V was pared by 1 base and J by 7 bases, with 14 bases between. This chain's CDR3 is CSVEGGSRNEQYF. CDR3 sequence (DNA): TGCAGCGTTGAAGGGGGATCGAGGAATGAGCAGTACTTC.

This clone has more than one count but fewer than ten. The rearrangement joins TRBV6-8 to TRBJ2-1; 9 bases map to TRBD1. V shed 5 bases and J 15 bases; nucleotides not matched to a gene: 8. The CDR3 runs to 12 residues. The germline V gene encodes CDR1 MNHGY and CDR2 SAAAGT. DNA of the CDR3: TGTGCCAGCAGTGAGCGGGACAGGGATCCGTTCTTC. It encodes CASSERDRDPFF.

This clone is deemed medium-sized. This rearrangement joins TRBV6-8 to TRBJ1-2; D is uncertain. V lost 7 bases and J 5 bases, leaving 14 bases between the germline ends. In germline, CDR1 is MNHGY, CDR2 SAAAGT. The CDR3 is 13 residues long. The CDR3, as DNA: TGTGCCAGCAAAACCCGCGGATCTTATGGCTACACCTTC. It is translated as CASKTRGSYGYTF.

A note on this clone: The germline gene is not matched at one end of the junction; a read error may be the cause. This chain connects TRBV29-1 to TRBJ2-1; D perhaps matches TRBD1 (6 bases). The CDR3 sequence is 12 residues long. Germline values: CDR1 SQVTM, CDR2 ANQGSEA. The CDR3, as DNA: TGCAGCGTTGTGGGACAAAACAATAAGCAGTTCTTC. It codes for CSVVGQNNKQFF.